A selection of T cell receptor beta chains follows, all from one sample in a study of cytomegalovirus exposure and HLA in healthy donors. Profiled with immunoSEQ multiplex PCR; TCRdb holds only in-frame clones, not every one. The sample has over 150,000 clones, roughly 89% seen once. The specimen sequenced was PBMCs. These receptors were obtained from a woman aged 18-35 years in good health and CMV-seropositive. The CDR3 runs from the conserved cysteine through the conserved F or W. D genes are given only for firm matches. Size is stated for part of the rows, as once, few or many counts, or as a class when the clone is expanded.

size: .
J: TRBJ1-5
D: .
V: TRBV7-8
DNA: TGTGCCAGCAGCTCGGAACGGGTCCCCCAGCCCCAGCATTTT
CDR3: CASSSERVPQPQHF

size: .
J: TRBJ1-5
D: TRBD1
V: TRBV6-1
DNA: TGTGCCAGCAGTACAGGGGGCAATCAGCCCCAGCATTTT
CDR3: CASSTGGNQPQHF

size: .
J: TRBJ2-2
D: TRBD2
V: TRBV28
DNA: TGTGCCAGCAGTCGGGGGGGCCGACTAGCGGGACTGGGCGGGGAGCTGTTTTTT
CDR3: CASSRGGRLAGLGGELFF

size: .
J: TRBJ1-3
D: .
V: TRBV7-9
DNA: TGTGCCAGCAGCTTGGGGTGGGAGGAGATCTCTGGAAACACCATATATTTT
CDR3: CASSLGWEEISGNTIYF

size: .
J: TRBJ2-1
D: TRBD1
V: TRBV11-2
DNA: TGTGCCAGCAGCTCCTTAGGGGGCCGACGAAATGAGCAGTTCTTC
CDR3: CASSSLGGRRNEQFF

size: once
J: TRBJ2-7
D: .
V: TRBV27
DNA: TGTGCCAGCAGTTTTTCTCCGTCTCCGATCGGCTCCTACGAGCAGTACTTC
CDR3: CASSFSPSPIGSYEQYF

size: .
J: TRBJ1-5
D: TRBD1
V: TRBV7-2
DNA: TGTGCCAGCAGCTTAGCCCATGGACAGGGGTTTCAGCCCCAGCATTTT
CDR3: CASSLAHGQGFQPQHF

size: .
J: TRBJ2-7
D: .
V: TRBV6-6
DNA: TGTGCCAGCAGTTACTCGATTCAGGCCTACGAGCAGTACTTC
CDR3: CASSYSIQAYEQYF

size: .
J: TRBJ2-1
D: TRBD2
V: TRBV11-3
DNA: TGTGCCAGCAGCGCCCAAGCGGGGGGGGGCAATGAGCAGTTCTTC
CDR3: CASSAQAGGGNEQFF

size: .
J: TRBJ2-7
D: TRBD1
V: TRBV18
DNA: TGTGCCAGCTCACCTCGGACAGGGGAAACCTACGAGCAGTACTTC
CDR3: CASSPRTGETYEQYF

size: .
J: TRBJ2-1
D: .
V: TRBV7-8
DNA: TGTGCCAGCAGCTCGTACGGGGTTGAGCAGTTCTTC
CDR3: CASSSYGVEQFF

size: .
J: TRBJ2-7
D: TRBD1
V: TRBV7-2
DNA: TGTGCCAGCAGCCCACGGGACAGGGGGCCCTACGAGCAGTACTTC
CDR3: CASSPRDRGPYEQYF

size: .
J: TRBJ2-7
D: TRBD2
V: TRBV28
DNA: TGTGCCAGCAGTTTACTCCCGGGACTAGGAGCTTACGAGCAGTACTTC
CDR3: CASSLLPGLGAYEQYF

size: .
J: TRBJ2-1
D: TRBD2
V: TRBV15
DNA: TGTGCCACCAGCAGAGCTAGCGGGGGAAACAATGAGCAGTTCTTC
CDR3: CATSRASGGNNEQFF

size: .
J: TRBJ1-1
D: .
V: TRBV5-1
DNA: TGCGCCAGCAGCCGAGACACGAACACTGAAGCTTTCTTT
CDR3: CASSRDTNTEAFF